This T cell receptor (beta chain) was sequenced in a study of beta chain features in type 1 diabetes. About the study: No age, gender or cell yield differences were seen between patients and healthy donors.

This CDR3 is 17 amino acids long. CDR1 and CDR2 (germline): SGDLS, YYNGEE. V shed 3 bases and J 0 bases; nucleotides not matched to a gene: 7. Every bit of the isolated RNA underwent reverse transcription, so sequencing read expressed TCRB transcripts. Profiled with immunoSEQ multiplex PCR; TCRdb holds only in-frame clones, not every one. This table holds fewer than 350,000 clones, 7% to 9% found once. This clone was seen only a few times. The specimen was central memory CD4+ T cells from blood. This sequence originates from a woman under 30 in good health. The chain joins TRBV9 to TRBJ2-1; 9 bases match TRBD2. CDR3 DNA: TGTGCCAGCAGCGCAGCGGGAGGATTGAGCTCCTACAATGAGCAGTTCTTC. Translated, it gives CASSAAGGLSSYNEQFF.